The rows below give T cell receptor beta chains drawn from one sample of a study of cytomegalovirus exposure and HLA in healthy donors. Profiling relied on immunoSEQ multiplex PCR, and the TCRdb table lists in-frame clones only, not all of them. The data contain 150,000 to 200,000 clones, approximately 80% of them seen just once; the ten biggest clones take up more than 1.2%. Sequenced: PBMCs. The receptors stem from a male donor in good health and CMV-seronegative. CDR3s include the opening cysteine and the closing phenylalanine or tryptophan. A D gene is named only where the DNA matches it firmly. Part of the rows lack a size; the others show once, few, many or a class for expanded clones.

j_gene,d_gene,abundance,v_gene,CDR3aa,CDR3nt
TRBJ2-3,NA,NA,TRBV5-1,CASSLGQVADTQYF,TGCGCCAGCAGCTTGGGGCAGGTGGCAGATACGCAGTATTTT
TRBJ2-7,TRBD2,once,TRBV27,CASPRLAGGYEQYF,TGTGCCAGCCCCAGACTAGCGGGAGGCTACGAGCAGTACTTC
TRBJ2-1,TRBD2,NA,TRBV5-1,CASSLAGGGNEQFF,TGCGCCAGCAGCTTGGCGGGGGGAGGGAATGAGCAGTTCTTC
TRBJ2-1,TRBD1,NA,TRBV9,CASSVLSGGQNEQFF,TGTGCCAGCAGCGTACTCTCAGGGGGCCAGAATGAGCAGTTCTTC
TRBJ1-5,TRBD1,NA,TRBV7-2,CASSFTGDGQPQHF,TGTGCCAGCAGCTTCACAGGGGACGGTCAGCCCCAGCATTTT
TRBJ2-2,NA,NA,TRBV5-1,CASSSPSVTGELFF,TGCGCCAGCAGCTCGCCGTCGGTCACCGGGGAGCTGTTTTTT
TRBJ2-1,NA,NA,TRBV27,CASTPWRGQTYNEQFF,TGTGCCAGCACCCCCTGGAGGGGACAGACCTACAATGAGCAGTTCTTC
TRBJ2-4,TRBD1,NA,TRBV28,CASSPQGIAKNIQYF,TGTGCCAGCAGTCCACAGGGGATAGCCAAAAACATTCAGTACTTC
TRBJ2-7,NA,NA,TRBV19,CASSIARNTYEQYF,TGTGCCAGTAGTATTGCCCGAAACACCTACGAGCAGTACTTC
TRBJ2-2,TRBD1,NA,TRBV10-3,CAISTGAGELFF,TGTGCCATCAGCACAGGGGCCGGGGAGCTGTTTTTT
TRBJ2-1,TRBD2,NA,TRBV7-2,CASSPPAGGFYNEQFF,TGTGCCAGCAGCCCGCCAGCGGGGGGTTTTTACAATGAGCAGTTCTTC
TRBJ2-2,TRBD2,once,TRBV7-8,CASIQRRLAATTGELFF,TGTGCCAGCATCCAAAGGCGGCTAGCGGCTACCACCGGGGAGCTGTTTTTT
TRBJ2-5,NA,few,TRBV25-1,CASSELDRQETQYF,TGTGCCAGCAGTGAATTAGACAGACAAGAGACCCAGTACTTC
TRBJ2-7,TRBD1,once,TRBV10-3,CAISGRDSSDPYYEQYF,TGTGCCATCAGTGGTCGGGACAGTTCCGACCCCTACTACGAGCAGTACTTC
TRBJ2-5,TRBD2,NA,TRBV28,CASSTGTSGRVETQYF,TGTGCCAGCAGTACCGGGACTAGCGGGAGGGTGGAGACCCAGTACTTC
TRBJ1-3,NA,once,TRBV7-2,CASRRGGGNTIYF,TGTGCCAGCAGGAGAGGCGGTGGAAACACCATATATTTT
TRBJ2-4,TRBD1,NA,TRBV5-4,CASSLTGENIQYF,TGTGCCAGCAGCCTAACAGGGGAAAACATTCAGTACTTC
TRBJ2-5,TRBD2,NA,TRBV2,CASKSGRGETQYF,TGTGCCAGCAAAAGCGGGAGGGGAGAGACCCAGTACTTC
TRBJ2-7,TRBD1,NA,TRBV5-6,CASSAGQGVYEQYF,TGTGCCAGCAGCGCAGGACAGGGTGTCTACGAGCAGTACTTC
TRBJ2-7,NA,NA,TRBV20-1,CSARGLSEQYF,TGCAGTGCTAGGGGGCTTTCCGAGCAGTACTTC
TRBJ1-5,TRBD1,NA,TRBV30,CAWSHGQAKGSNQPQHF,TGTGCCTGGAGTCACGGACAGGCAAAGGGTAGCAATCAGCCCCAGCATTTT
TRBJ1-1,NA,NA,TRBV6-5,CASINPVGQGEAFF,TGTGCCAGCATCAACCCAGTCGGGCAGGGTGAAGCTTTCTTT
TRBJ2-5,NA,NA,TRBV10-3,CAISESPVRETQYF,TGTGCCATCAGTGAGTCTCCAGTGCGGGAGACCCAGTACTTC
TRBJ1-2,TRBD1,NA,TRBV25-1,CASSPRDRRGGYTF,TGTGCCAGCAGCCCCCGGGACAGGAGGGGTGGCTACACCTTC
TRBJ2-3,TRBD2,NA,TRBV10-3,CAISDSGGPRDTQYF,TGTGCCATCAGTGACAGCGGGGGCCCGAGGGATACGCAGTATTTT
TRBJ1-1,NA,NA,TRBV7-3,CASSLTGQTTEAFF,TGTGCCAGCAGCTTAACGGGGCAGACCACTGAAGCTTTCTTT
TRBJ2-5,TRBD1,NA,TRBV7-2,CASSWDSKRGETQYF,TGTGCCAGCAGCTGGGACAGCAAGAGGGGGGAGACCCAGTACTTC
TRBJ1-2,NA,NA,TRBV19,CASSSRVGANYGYTF,TGTGCCAGTAGTAGCCGGGTAGGGGCTAACTATGGCTACACCTTC
TRBJ1-2,NA,NA,TRBV11-2,CASSQNGGKRGYTF,TGTGCCAGCAGCCAAAACGGGGGAAAAAGAGGCTACACCTTC
TRBJ1-4,TRBD1,NA,TRBV7-9,CASSSDDRGINEKLFF,TGTGCCAGCAGCTCCGACGACAGGGGGATTAATGAAAAACTGTTTTTT
TRBJ2-7,NA,NA,TRBV28,CASIQDSTTGEQYF,TGTGCCAGCATTCAGGATTCGACTACCGGCGAGCAGTACTTC
TRBJ1-2,NA,NA,TRBV2,CASKIEGGYGYTF,TGTGCCAGCAAAATTGAGGGAGGCTATGGCTACACCTTC
TRBJ2-5,NA,NA,TRBV5-1,CASSFADRQETQYF,TGCGCCAGCAGCTTCGCGGACAGACAAGAGACCCAGTACTTC
TRBJ1-6,NA,NA,TRBV10-3,CAISPGSSYNSPLHF,TGTGCCATCAGTCCAGGAAGCTCCTATAATTCACCCCTCCACTTT
TRBJ1-1,NA,NA,TRBV29-1,CSVTAANGATEAFF,TGCAGCGTTACCGCGGCGAATGGGGCGACTGAAGCTTTCTTT
TRBJ2-2,TRBD2,NA,TRBV5-1,CASSPLAGGTNTGELFF,TGCGCCAGCAGCCCTCTAGCGGGAGGGACGAACACCGGGGAGCTGTTTTTT
TRBJ2-1,TRBD2,NA,TRBV15,CATSTKRGYEQFF,TGTGCCACCAGCACCAAGCGGGGGTATGAGCAGTTCTTC
TRBJ2-3,TRBD2,NA,TRBV4-3,CASSQGALAGSTDTQYF,TGCGCCAGCAGCCAAGGAGCGCTAGCGGGAAGCACAGATACGCAGTATTTT
TRBJ2-5,NA,NA,TRBV7-3,CASSLNVGASGETQYF,TGTGCCAGCAGCTTAAACGTGGGGGCCTCCGGGGAGACCCAGTACTTC
TRBJ1-2,TRBD1,NA,TRBV5-1,CASSLGRGDYGYTF,TGCGCCAGCAGCTTGGGCAGGGGGGACTATGGCTACACCTTC
TRBJ2-1,NA,NA,TRBV7-2,CASSFFDEQFF,TGTGCCAGCAGCTTTTTCGATGAGCAGTTCTTC
TRBJ1-6,NA,NA,TRBV27,CASRSTGIGSPLHF,TGTGCCAGCAGGTCTACAGGGATTGGTTCACCCCTCCACTTT
TRBJ1-1,TRBD1,NA,TRBV6-1,CASSERGTGGNTEAFF,TGTGCCAGCAGTGAAAGGGGGACAGGGGGGAACACTGAAGCTTTCTTT